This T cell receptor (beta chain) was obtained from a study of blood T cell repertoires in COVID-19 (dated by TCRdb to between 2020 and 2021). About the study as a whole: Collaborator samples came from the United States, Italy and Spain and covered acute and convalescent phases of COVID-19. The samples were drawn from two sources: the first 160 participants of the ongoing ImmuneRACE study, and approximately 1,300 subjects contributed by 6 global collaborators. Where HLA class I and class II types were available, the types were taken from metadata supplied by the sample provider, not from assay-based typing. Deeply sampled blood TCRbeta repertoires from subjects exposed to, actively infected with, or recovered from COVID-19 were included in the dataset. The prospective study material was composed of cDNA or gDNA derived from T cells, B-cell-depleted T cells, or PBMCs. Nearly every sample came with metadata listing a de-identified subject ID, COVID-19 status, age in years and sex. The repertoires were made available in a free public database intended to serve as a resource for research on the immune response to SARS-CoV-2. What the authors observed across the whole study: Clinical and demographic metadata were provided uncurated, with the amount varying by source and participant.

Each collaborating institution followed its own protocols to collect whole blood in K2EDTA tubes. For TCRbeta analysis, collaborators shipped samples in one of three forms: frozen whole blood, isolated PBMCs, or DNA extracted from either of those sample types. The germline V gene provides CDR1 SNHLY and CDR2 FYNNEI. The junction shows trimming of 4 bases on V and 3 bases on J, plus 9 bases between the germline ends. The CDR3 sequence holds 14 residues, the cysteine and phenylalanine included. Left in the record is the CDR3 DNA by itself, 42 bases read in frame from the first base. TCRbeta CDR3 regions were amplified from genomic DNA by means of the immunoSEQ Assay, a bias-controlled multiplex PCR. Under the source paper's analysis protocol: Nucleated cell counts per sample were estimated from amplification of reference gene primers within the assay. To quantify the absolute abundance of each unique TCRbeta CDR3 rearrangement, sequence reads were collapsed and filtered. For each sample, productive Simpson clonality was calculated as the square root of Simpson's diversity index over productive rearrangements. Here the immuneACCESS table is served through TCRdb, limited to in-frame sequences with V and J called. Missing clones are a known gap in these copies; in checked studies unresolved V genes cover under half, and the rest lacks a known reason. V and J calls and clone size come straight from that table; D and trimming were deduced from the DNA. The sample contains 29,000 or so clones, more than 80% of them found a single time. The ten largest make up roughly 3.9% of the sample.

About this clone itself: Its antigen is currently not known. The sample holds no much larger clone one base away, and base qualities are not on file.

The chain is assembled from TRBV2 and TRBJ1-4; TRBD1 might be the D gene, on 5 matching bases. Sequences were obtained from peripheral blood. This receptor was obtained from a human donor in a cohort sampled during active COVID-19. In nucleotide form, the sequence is TGTGCCAGCAGTGTAGGGGTACCTAATGAAAAACTGTTTTTT. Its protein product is CASSVGVPNEKLFF.